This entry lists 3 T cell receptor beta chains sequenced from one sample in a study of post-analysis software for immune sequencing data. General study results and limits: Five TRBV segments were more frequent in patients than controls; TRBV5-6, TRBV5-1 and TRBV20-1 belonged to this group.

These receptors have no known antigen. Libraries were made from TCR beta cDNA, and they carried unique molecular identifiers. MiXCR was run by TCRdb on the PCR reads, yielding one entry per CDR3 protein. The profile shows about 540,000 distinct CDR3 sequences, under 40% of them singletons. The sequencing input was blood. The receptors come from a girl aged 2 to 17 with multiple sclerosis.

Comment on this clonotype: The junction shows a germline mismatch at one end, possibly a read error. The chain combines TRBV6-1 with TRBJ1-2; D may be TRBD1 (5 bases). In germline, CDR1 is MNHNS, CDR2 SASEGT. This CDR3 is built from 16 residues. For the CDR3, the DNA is TGTGCCAACAGTGAAAGGCGGGGGGGACGGATCTATGGCTACACCTTC. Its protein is CANSERRGGRIYGYTF.

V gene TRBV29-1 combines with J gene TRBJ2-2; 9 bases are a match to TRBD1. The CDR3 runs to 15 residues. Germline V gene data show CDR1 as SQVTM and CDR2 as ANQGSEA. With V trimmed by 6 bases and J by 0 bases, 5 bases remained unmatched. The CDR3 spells CSVPTGGANTGELFF. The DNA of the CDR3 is TGCAGCGTACCAACAGGGGGCGCGAACACCGGGGAGCTGTTTTTT.

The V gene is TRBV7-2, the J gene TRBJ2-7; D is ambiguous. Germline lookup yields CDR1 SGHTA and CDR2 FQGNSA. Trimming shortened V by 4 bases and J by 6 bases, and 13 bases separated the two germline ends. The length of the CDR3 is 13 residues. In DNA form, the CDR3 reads TGTGCCAGCAGCTCAGCCTCCGCCCGCGAGCAGTACTTC. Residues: CASSSASAREQYF.